The entry below describes one TCR beta chain. Its antigen is still unknown. The data were obtained in a study of cytomegalovirus exposure and HLA in healthy donors. Points from the study as a whole: The study labeled 170 or so TCR beta chains cytomegalovirus-associated. Presence/absence analyses assumed roughly uniform sequencing depth across donors, which may not hold.

The PCR had 60 Vbeta and 13 Jbeta primers. In the study's own analysis: About 10 million of about 88 million unique TCR beta chains were shared, per a later count. The assay was immunoSEQ multiplex PCR, and TCRdb's table has in-frame clones only and misses some. V, J and clone size are those of that table, while D and trimming were read from the DNA. The sample gives 200,000 to 250,000 clones, around 73% of which show up once; 3.5% to 4% is in the top ten. The CDR3 is 14 residues long. V was cut by 0 bases and J by 0 bases, with 5 bases left in between. Germline CDR1 reads LNHNV; CDR2 reads YYDKDF (reference sequence).

Sequenced sample: PBMCs. The rearrangement joins TRBV15 to TRBJ1-1; no clear D. The receptor was isolated from a male donor in good health and CMV-seronegative. For the CDR3, the DNA is TGTGCCACCAGCAGAGATCGTGTGAACACTGAAGCTTTCTTT. Encoded protein: CATSRDRVNTEAFF.